A single sample is the source of the 24 T cell receptor beta chains below, sequenced in a study of regulatory T cells in long-lasting Graves disease. Specified time point: newly diagnosed GD, antithyroid drugs for less than 3 months. There was RNA extracted from PBMCs, and the TCR library was made from it. HTBI primers from iRepertoire and Arm-PCR of CDR3 regions yielded the TCR beta libraries. TCRdb reanalysed the multiplex PCR reads using MiXCR and keeps one entry per CDR3 protein. The sample carries 350,000 to 500,000 distinct CDR3 sequences, 14% recorded once. Another study also made use of these data, one on T cells in Graves' hyperthyroidism and ophthalmopathy.

This specimen consisted of peripheral blood mononuclear cells (PBMCs), obtained at new diagnosis, from a patient treated with antithyroid drugs. Receptors were obtained from a woman aged 50 to 60 with Graves disease.

The chain joins TRBV10-2 to TRBJ2-7, with a tentative D call TRBD1 (6 bases). The CDR3 is made up of 13 amino acids. The germline gives CDR1 WSHSY, CDR2 SAAADI. V shed 10 bases and J shed 4 bases, with 17 bases lying between them. CDR3 nucleotide sequence: TGCGCCACCATGGTACAGGGTTTTTACGAGCAGTACTTC. Its translation is CATMVQGFYEQYF.

V gene TRBV7-3 combines with J gene TRBJ2-7, with 9 bases aligning to TRBD2. Trimming cost V 3 bases and J 4 bases; bases outside gene matches: 10. The CDR3 contains 16 residues. Germline V gene lookup returns CDR1 SGHTA and CDR2 FQGTGA. The CDR3 sequence is CASSLTGTSRSYEQYF. CDR3 in DNA: TGTGCCAGCAGCTTGACCGGGACTAGCAGGAGTTACGAGCAGTACTTC.

In its sample, this clonotype was seen many times. V and J are TRBV5-1 and TRBJ1-1, with 7 positions matching TRBD1. Trimming removed 6 bases from V and 6 bases from J; junction bases left unmatched: 11. The CDR3 spans 14 residues. CDR1 is SGHRS, CDR2 YFSETQ, per germline. The CDR3 spells CASIPGQEGAEAFF. The CDR3 DNA sequence: TGCGCCAGCATACCTGGACAGGAGGGAGCTGAAGCTTTCTTT.

This clonotype was counted between two and nine times. The V and J genes are TRBV24-1 and TRBJ1-5, with D possibly matching TRBD1 (6 bases). Germline V gene data show CDR1 as KGHDR and CDR2 as SFDVKD. V was pared by 9 bases and J by 4 bases, with 21 bases between. The CDR3 length is 16 residues. CDR3 loop: CATQGGHVGANQPQHF. CDR3 nucleotides: TGTGCCACCCAAGGGGGACACGTAGGGGCGAATCAGCCCCAGCATTTT.

The rearrangement uses TRBV19 and TRBJ2-1, with 7 bases aligning to TRBD1. CDR1 is LNHDA and CDR2 is SQIVND in the germline V gene (reference sequence). The V gene end was trimmed by 5 bases and the J gene end by 4 bases; junction bases not matched to a gene: 11. This CDR3 is built from 16 residues. The CDR3 sequence is CASSSRQGNPYNEQFF. CDR3 DNA: TGTGCCAGTAGTTCCCGACAGGGCAACCCTTACAATGAGCAGTTCTTC.

This clonotype has at least ten counts. The chain is built from TRBV7-2 and TRBJ2-7; 12 bases fit TRBD2. V lost 0 bases to trimming and J lost 0 bases; unmatched junction nucleotides: 6. This CDR3 contains 18 residues. CDR1 is SGHTA, CDR2 FQGNSA, per germline. The chain's CDR3 is CASSLALAGGLSSYEQYF. The CDR3 bases are TGTGCCAGCAGCTTAGCCCTAGCGGGAGGGCTCAGCTCCTACGAGCAGTACTTC.

This clonotype was found a few times. The gene calls are TRBV7-8 and TRBJ2-7; no definite D call. Germline V gene lookup returns CDR1 SGHVS and CDR2 FQNEAQ. This CDR3 has 13 residues. V lost 1 base and J lost 6, with 10 bases in between. The CDR3 DNA follows: TGTGCCAGCAGCTTAGATCGGTTCGGCGAGCAGTACTTC. It specifies CASSLDRFGEQYF.

This clonotype has a count of ten or more. The chain links TRBV12-3 or TRBV12-4 to TRBJ2-7, with a weak D call TRBD1 (8 bases). The CDR3 totals 14 residues. V gave up 2 bases and J gave up 3 bases, with 11 bases separating them. CDR3 sequence: CASSLSGTGYEQYF. The CDR3 DNA sequence: TGTGCCAGCAGTTTAAGCGGGACAGGCTACGAGCAGTACTTC.

This rearrangement joins TRBV6-1 to TRBJ1-2; TRBD1 agrees at 8 bases. This CDR3 contains 16 residues. V trimming: 0 bases; J trimming: 4 bases; junction bases outside the gene matches: 7. In germline, CDR1 is MNHNS, CDR2 SASEGT. Here the CDR3 reads CASSEADRVMVYGYTF. CDR3 bases: TGTGCCAGCAGTGAAGCGGACAGGGTGATGGTCTATGGCTACACCTTC.

There are a few counts of this clonotype. The V gene is TRBV5-4, the J gene TRBJ2-3; 8 bases line up with TRBD1. The CDR3 consists of 15 residues. V gave up 4 bases and J gave up 3 bases; unmatched junction bases: 7. CDR1 and CDR2 (germline): SGHNT, YYREEE (reference sequence). The CDR3 is CASSVGQGETDTQYF. CDR3 bases: TGTGCCAGCAGCGTCGGACAGGGTGAGACAGATACGCAGTATTTT.

The chain links TRBV10-3 to TRBJ2-5, with D uncertain. The CDR3 is 11 residues long. V lost 6 bases, J lost 0 bases, and 2 bases lay in between. Germline loops: CDR1 ENHRY, CDR2 SYGVKD. The CDR3 is CAIRDQETQYF. DNA for the CDR3: TGTGCCATCAGGGACCAAGAGACCCAGTACTTC.

This clonotype was seen ten or more times. The J gene is TRBJ2-7, the V gene TRBV10-2, with 7 bases aligning to TRBD1. Trimming took 6 bases from V and 6 from J; bases not matched to a gene: 8. The CDR3 totals 13 residues. Germline CDR1 WSHSY, CDR2 SAAADI. CDR3 sequence reads: CASRRGQRSEQYF. DNA for the CDR3: TGCGCCAGCAGGAGGGGACAGCGAAGCGAGCAGTACTTC.

The chain carries TRBV4-1 and TRBJ2-3; 13 bases are shared with TRBD2. Per germline, CDR1 MGHRA and CDR2 YSYEKL. This CDR3 has 16 residues. V lost 0 bases, J lost 10 bases, and 7 bases stayed unmatched. CDR3 residues: CASSQDRTSGSLAQYF. The CDR3 bases are TGCGCCAGCAGCCAAGATCGGACTAGCGGGAGTCTGGCGCAGTATTTT.

The V call is TRBV28, the J call TRBJ1-6; a possible D gene is TRBD1 (5 bases). CDR1 is MDHEN, CDR2 SYDVKM, per germline. Deletions cut 4 bases from V and 0 bases from J, with 13 bases between. There are 17 residues in the CDR3. The CDR3 reads CASSSATRDSYNSPLHF. The CDR3 DNA sequence: TGTGCCAGCAGTTCAGCCACCAGGGACTCCTATAATTCACCCCTCCACTTT.

Ten or more counts support this clonotype. The chain combines TRBV4-1 with TRBJ1-1; D is uncertain. Germline assignment: CDR1 MGHRA and CDR2 YSYEKL. This CDR3 comprises 16 residues. V dropped 0 bases and J dropped 8 bases, with 19 bases sitting between them. As DNA, the CDR3 is TGCGCCAGCAGCCAAGAACCTTTTGGGAATTGGGTCGAAGCTTTCTTT. It codes for CASSQEPFGNWVEAFF.

This chain joins TRBV12-3 or TRBV12-4 and TRBJ2-2, with D perhaps matching TRBD2 (5 bases). The ends were cut back, 3 bases at V and 5 bases at J, with 13 bases in the middle. CDR3 size: 15 residues. The CDR3 DNA sequence: TGTGCCAGCAGTTTCACAGTAAGAGGGACCGGGGAGCTGTTTTTT. The encoded protein is CASSFTVRGTGELFF.

This sequence joins TRBV6-1 and TRBJ2-7; unclear D gene. V dropped 7 bases and J dropped 6 bases, with 10 bases sitting between them. Germline-derived CDR1 and CDR2 are MNHNS and SASEGT. This CDR3 is built from 11 residues. This CDR3 is CASTNLGEQYF. The DNA for the CDR3 is TGTGCCAGCACCAACTTGGGCGAGCAGTACTTC.

This clonotype was seen ten or more times. J is TRBJ2-7 and V is TRBV4-1; TRBD2 matches 8 bases. The germline gives CDR1 MGHRA, CDR2 YSYEKL. V lost 4 bases and J lost 2; bases outside the gene matches: 7. This CDR3 comprises 15 residues. CDR3 sequence reads: CASSPGTRDTYEQYF. The CDR3 nucleotides are TGCGCCAGCAGCCCGGGGACTAGGGATACCTACGAGCAGTACTTC.

There are many counts of this clonotype. Germline is not matched at one junction end, which may reflect a read error. This chain uses TRBV28 with TRBJ1-1, with 10 bases identical to TRBD1. The length of the CDR3 is 16 residues. Germline V lookup: CDR1 MDHEN, CDR2 SYDVKM. For the CDR3, the DNA is TGTGCCAGAAGTTTTAATGGGGGACAGGGGAAAACTGAAGCTTTCTTT. This translates into CARSFNGGQGKTEAFF.

This clonotype was picked up a small number of times. The CDR3 here is CASSPMLQGGTDTQYF. The CDR3 DNA follows: TGCGCCAGCAGCCCGATGTTGCAGGGGGGCACAGATACGCAGTATTTT. The chain is built from TRBV5-1 and TRBJ2-3; the match to TRBD1 covers 7 bases. Per the germline V gene, CDR1 is SGHRS and CDR2 is YFSETQ. J gave up 1 base and V 4 bases, and 9 bases lay outside the gene matches. The CDR3 is made up of 16 amino acids.

This clonotype was counted ten times or more. The chain has TRBV18 and TRBJ2-5, with TRBD1 as a possible D gene (5 bases). The CDR3 spans 15 residues. The ends were cut back, 3 bases at V and 0 bases at J, with 11 bases in the middle. Germline CDR1 is KGHSH and CDR2 is LQKENI. The CDR3 reads CASSPRGANQETQYF. CDR3 in DNA: TGTGCCAGCTCACCCCGTGGGGCCAACCAAGAGACCCAGTACTTC.

This clonotype came up many times. The chain carries TRBV18 and TRBJ1-5, with no clear D. The CDR3 spans 12 residues. Germline CDR1 reads KGHSH; CDR2 reads LQKENI. Deletions cut 0 bases from V and 6 bases from J, with 3 bases between. The CDR3 DNA reads as TGTGCCAGCTCACCACCGAGTCAGCCCCAGCATTTT. This codes for CASSPPSQPQHF.

This clonotype came up many times. This chain uses TRBV14 with TRBJ1-2; 7 bases map to TRBD1. The junction had 19 bases not matched to a gene; V was cut back by 0 bases and J by 6 bases. CDR1 SGHDN and CDR2 FVKESK come from the germline V gene. The CDR3 contains 19 residues. This CDR3 is CASSQDPPGQVKGEHGYTF. DNA of the CDR3: TGTGCCAGCAGCCAAGACCCCCCCGGACAGGTTAAGGGTGAGCATGGCTACACCTTC.

The sample holds a few counts of this clonotype. This sequence joins TRBV5-1 and TRBJ2-5, with TRBD2 matching over 7 bases. The CDR3 spans 18 residues. V shed 0 bases and J 2 bases; nucleotides not matched to a gene: 13. Germline CDR1 reads SGHRS; CDR2 reads YFSETQ. CDR3 region: CASSLAAGSRFGQETQYF. For the CDR3, the DNA is TGCGCCAGCAGCTTGGCAGCGGGATCTCGGTTCGGACAAGAGACCCAGTACTTC.